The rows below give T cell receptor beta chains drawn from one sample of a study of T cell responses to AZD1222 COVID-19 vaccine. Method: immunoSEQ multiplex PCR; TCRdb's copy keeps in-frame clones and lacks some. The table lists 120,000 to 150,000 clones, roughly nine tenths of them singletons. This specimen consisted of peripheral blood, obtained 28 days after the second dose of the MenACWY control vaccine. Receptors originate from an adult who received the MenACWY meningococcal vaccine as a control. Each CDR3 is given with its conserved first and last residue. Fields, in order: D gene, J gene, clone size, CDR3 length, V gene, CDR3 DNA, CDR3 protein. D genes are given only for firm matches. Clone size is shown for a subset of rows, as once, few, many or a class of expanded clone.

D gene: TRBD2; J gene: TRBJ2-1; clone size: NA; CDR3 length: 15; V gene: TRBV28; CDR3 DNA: TGTGCCAGCAGTTTGCTGACGGGAGGGCGCGGTGAGCAGTTCTTC; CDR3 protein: CASSLLTGGRGEQFF
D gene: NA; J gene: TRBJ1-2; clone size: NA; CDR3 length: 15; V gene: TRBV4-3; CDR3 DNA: TGCGCCAGCAGCCAAGACCCCGGGCAGCCGTATGGCTACACCTTC; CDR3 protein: CASSQDPGQPYGYTF
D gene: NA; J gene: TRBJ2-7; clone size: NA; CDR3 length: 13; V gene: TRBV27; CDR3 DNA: TGTGCCAGCAGGAGAGGGAATACCTACGAGCAGTACTTC; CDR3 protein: CASRRGNTYEQYF
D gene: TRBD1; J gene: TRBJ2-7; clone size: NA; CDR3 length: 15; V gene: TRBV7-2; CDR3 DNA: TGTGCCAGCAGCTCCACAGGGGGCCCCGCCTACGAGCAGTACTTC; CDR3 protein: CASSSTGGPAYEQYF
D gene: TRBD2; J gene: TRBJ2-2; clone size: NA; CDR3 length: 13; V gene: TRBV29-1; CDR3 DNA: TGCAGCCCTTCCCGTGGGGGGGCCGGGGAGCTGTTTTTT; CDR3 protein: CSPSRGGAGELFF
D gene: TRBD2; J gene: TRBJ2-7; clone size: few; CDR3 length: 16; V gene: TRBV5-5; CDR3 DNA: TGTGCCAGCAGCTTGGAAGGCGGGGGGAGCTCCTACGAGCAGTACTTC; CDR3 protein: CASSLEGGGSSYEQYF
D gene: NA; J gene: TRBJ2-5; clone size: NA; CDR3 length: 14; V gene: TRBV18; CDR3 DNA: TGTGCCAGCTCACCACCCGACAGACAAGAGACCCAGTACTTC; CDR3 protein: CASSPPDRQETQYF
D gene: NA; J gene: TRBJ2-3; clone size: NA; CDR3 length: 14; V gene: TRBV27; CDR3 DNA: TGTGCCAGCAGTTTATGGGCCCGCACAGATACGCAGTATTTT; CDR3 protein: CASSLWARTDTQYF
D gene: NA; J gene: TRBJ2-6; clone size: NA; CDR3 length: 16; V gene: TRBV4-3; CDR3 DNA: TGCGCCAGCAGCCAAGATATGGAAGCTGGGGCCAACGTCCTGACTTTC; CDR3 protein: CASSQDMEAGANVLTF
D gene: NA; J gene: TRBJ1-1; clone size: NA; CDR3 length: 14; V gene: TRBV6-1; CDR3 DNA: TGTGCCAGCAGTGAGGTGGGAATGAACACTGAAGCTTTCTTT; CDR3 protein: CASSEVGMNTEAFF
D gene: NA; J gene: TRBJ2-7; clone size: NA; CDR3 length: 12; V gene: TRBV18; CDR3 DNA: TGTGCCAGCTCCGAAGGGGGGCACGAGCAGTACTTC; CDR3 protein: CASSEGGHEQYF
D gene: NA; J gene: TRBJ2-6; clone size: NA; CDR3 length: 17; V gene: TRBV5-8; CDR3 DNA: TGTGCCAGCAGATCATCAACCCCCATTTCTGGGGCCAACGTCCTGACTTTC; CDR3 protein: CASRSSTPISGANVLTF
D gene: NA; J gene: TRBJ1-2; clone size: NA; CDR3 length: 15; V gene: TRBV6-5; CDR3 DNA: TGTGCCAGCAGGCCCCATAGACTGGGAGGCTATGGCTACACCTTC; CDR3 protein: CASRPHRLGGYGYTF
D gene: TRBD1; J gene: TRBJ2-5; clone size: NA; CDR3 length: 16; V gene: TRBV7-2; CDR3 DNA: TGTGCCAGCAGCTTAGTCGGGACAGGGGGGGGAGAGACCCAGTACTTC; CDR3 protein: CASSLVGTGGGETQYF
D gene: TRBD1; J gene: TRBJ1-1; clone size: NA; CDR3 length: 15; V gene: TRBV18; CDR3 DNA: TGTGCCAGCTCACAACGCCTGGACAGGGCCACTGAAGCTTTCTTT; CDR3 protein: CASSQRLDRATEAFF
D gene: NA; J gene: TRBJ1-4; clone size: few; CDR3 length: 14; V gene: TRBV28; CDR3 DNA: TGTGCCAGCGGCCTACAGGGTACTAATGAAAAACTGTTTTTT; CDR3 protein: CASGLQGTNEKLFF
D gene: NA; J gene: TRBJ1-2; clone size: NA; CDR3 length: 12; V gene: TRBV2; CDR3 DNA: TGTGCCAGCAGGGCCCAGGTCTATGGCTACACCTTC; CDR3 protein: CASRAQVYGYTF
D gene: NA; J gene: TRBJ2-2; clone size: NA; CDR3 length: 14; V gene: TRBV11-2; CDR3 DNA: TGTGCCAGCAGCTTAAGTTTGAGGACCGGGGAGCTGTTTTTT; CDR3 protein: CASSLSLRTGELFF
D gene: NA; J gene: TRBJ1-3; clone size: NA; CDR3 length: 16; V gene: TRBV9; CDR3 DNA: TGTGCCAGCAGCGTAGATCTCCGCAACTCTGGAAACACCATATATTTT; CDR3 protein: CASSVDLRNSGNTIYF
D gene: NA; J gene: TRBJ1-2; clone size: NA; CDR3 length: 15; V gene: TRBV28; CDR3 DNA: TGTGCCAGCAGTCAAACAGGGTTGTTTGACTATGGCTACACCTTC; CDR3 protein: CASSQTGLFDYGYTF
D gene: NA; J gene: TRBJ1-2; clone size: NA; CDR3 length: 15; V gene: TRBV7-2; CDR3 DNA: TGTGCCAGCAGCTTAGCGATAACCGGCAACTATGGCTACACCTTC; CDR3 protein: CASSLAITGNYGYTF
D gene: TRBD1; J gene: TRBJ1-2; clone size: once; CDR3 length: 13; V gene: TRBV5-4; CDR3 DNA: TGTGCCAGCAGCAGAACAGGGGATAGCGGCTACACCTTC; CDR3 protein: CASSRTGDSGYTF
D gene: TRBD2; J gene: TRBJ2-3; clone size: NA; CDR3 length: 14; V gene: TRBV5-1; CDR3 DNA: TGCGCCAGCAATGGGCTAGCGGGCACAGATACGCAGTATTTT; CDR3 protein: CASNGLAGTDTQYF
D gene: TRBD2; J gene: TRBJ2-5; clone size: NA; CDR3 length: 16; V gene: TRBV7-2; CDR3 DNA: TGTGCCAGCAGCCCGGGGGGGCTAGCGGGGCGAGAGACCCAGTACTTC; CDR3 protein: CASSPGGLAGRETQYF
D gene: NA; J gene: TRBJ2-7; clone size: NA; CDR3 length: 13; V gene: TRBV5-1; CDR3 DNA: TGCGCCAGCAGCTTGGCAAGTCCCTACGAGCAGTACTTC; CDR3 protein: CASSLASPYEQYF
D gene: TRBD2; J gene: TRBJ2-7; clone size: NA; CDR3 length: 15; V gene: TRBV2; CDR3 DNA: TGTGCCAGCAGTGAAGATCTAGCGGGAGCCTACGAGCAGTACTTC; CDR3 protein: CASSEDLAGAYEQYF
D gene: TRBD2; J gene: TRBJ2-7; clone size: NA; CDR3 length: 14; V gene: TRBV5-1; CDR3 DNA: TGCGCCAGCAGCTTAGCGGGAGGCACCTACGAGCAGTACTTC; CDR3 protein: CASSLAGGTYEQYF
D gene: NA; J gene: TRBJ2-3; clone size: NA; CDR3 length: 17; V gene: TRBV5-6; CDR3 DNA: TGTGCCAGCAGCCTAGTTGGCAGGGGAGCGGGCACAGATACGCAGTATTTT; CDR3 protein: CASSLVGRGAGTDTQYF
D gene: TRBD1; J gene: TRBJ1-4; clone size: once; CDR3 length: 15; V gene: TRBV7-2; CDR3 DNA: TGTGCCAGCAGCGACCGGACAGGGGCGGGAGAAAAACTGTTTTTT; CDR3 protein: CASSDRTGAGEKLFF
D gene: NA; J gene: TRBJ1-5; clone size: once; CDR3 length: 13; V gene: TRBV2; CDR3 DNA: TGTGCCAGCAGTGTGTCTTACAATCAGCCCCAGCATTTT; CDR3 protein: CASSVSYNQPQHF
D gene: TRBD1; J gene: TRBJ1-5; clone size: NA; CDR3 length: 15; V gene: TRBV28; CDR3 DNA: TGTGCCAGCAGGGGGACAGGGGGCGGTGGTCAGCCCCAGCATTTT; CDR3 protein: CASRGTGGGGQPQHF
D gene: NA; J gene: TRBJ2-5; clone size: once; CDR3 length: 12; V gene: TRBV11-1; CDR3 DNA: TGTGCCAGCAGCTCCAGTCAAGAGACCCAGTACTTC; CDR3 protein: CASSSSQETQYF
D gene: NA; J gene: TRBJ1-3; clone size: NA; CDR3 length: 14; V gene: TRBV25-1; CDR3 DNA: TGTGCCAGCAGTGATTCCCTCTCTGGAAACACCATATATTTT; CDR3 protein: CASSDSLSGNTIYF
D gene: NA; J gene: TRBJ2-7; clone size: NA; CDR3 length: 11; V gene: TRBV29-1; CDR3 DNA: TGCAGCGTTGACGTAGGGCTCGAGCAGTACTTC; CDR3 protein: CSVDVGLEQYF
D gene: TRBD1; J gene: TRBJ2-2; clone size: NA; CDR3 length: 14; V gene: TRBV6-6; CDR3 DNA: TGTGCCAGCAGTTCCGGGACAGGGGCCGGGGAGCTGTTTTTT; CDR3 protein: CASSSGTGAGELFF
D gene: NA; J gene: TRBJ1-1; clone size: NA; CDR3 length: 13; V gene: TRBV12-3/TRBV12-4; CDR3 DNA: TGTGCCAGCAGTTTAGGGGTGAACACTGAAGCTTTCTTT; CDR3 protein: CASSLGVNTEAFF
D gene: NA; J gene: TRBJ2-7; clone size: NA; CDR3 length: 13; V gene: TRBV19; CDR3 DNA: TGTGCCAGTAGTAACCAGGGGATCTCCGAGCAGTACTTC; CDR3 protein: CASSNQGISEQYF